The present T cell receptor (beta chain) was sequenced within a study of CD8 T cells in Susac syndrome. V trimming: 5 bases; J trimming: 1 base; junction bases outside the gene matches: 6. The CDR3 sequence is 15 residues long. The V gene's germline CDR1 is PRHDT and CDR2 FYEKMQ (reference sequence). Random hexamers were used to reverse transcribe roughly 0.45 to 1 ug of RNA. immunoSEQ multiplex PCR amplified TCR beta CDR3 across 54 Vbeta, 13 Jbeta. Each CDR3 protein is one row after TCRdb ran MiXCR on the immunoSEQ multiplex PCR reads. The data hold roughly 160,000 distinct CDR3 sequences, with around 96% observed a single time.

This TCR derives from a human donor in good health. This chain connects TRBV13 to TRBJ2-5; 8 nucleotides line up with TRBD2. The sample comprised CD4+ T cells from PBMCs. CDR3 sequence reads: CASSRGGPPQETQYF. The CDR3, as DNA: TGTGCCAGCAGCCGGGGGGGCCCGCCCCAAGAGACCCAGTACTTC. Complete variable domain (other parts from reference TRBV13 and TRBJ2-5): AAGVIQSPRHLIKEKRETATLKCYPIPRHDTVYWYQQGPGQDPQFLISFYEKMQSDKGSIPDRFSAQQFSDYHSELNMSSLELGDSALYFCASSRGGPPQETQYFGPGTRLLVL.